The sample holds a few counts of the clone carrying this TCR beta chain. The antigen remains undetermined. V lost 4 bases and J 11 bases, leaving 14 bases between the germline ends. The germline V gene has CDR1 SGHTA and CDR2 FQGNSA. The CDR3 has 12 amino acids. This entry comes from a study of OX40 agonist ivuxolimab in advanced cancers. In the study overall: Treatment received earlier with anti-PD-1, anti-PD-L1 or anti-CTLA-4 agents was allowed, and around 40% had some.

Whole-study results and caveats: Expanded clones were, on average, more numerous in CD8+ T cells than in CD4+.

Profiling relied on immunoSEQ multiplex PCR, and the TCRdb table lists in-frame clones only, not all of them. The sample lists roughly 67,000 clones; 70% to 90% were seen once. The source was CD4+ or CD8+ T cells sorted from blood, collected in a trial of the OX40 agonist ivuxolimab. The clonotype comes from an adult with an advanced solid tumor such as melanoma, head and neck, liver or kidney cancer. The chain uses TRBV7-2 and TRBJ1-2, with D perhaps matching TRBD1 (5 bases). The CDR3 DNA reads as TGTGCCAGCAGCTCCCAACAGGCCGCGTACACCTTC. It specifies CASSSQQAAYTF.